This T cell receptor beta chain was recovered during a study of early T cells in non-severe SARS-CoV-2 infection. Study-level background: Chains stayed unpaired after sequencing of bulk RNA from unsorted whole blood.

Individual cDNA molecules carried attached unique molecular identifiers. TCRdb processed the 5' RACE reads anew with MiXCR; each CDR3 protein has one entry. This table holds over 60,000 distinct CDR3 sequences, around 9.1% found once. This clonotype was seen at least ten times. The material was whole blood, obtained at baseline. This TCR was sampled from an adult who was a healthcare worker with PCR-confirmed SARS-CoV-2 infection or an uninfected control (not recorded which).

CDR3 in amino acids: CASSPQIGTGPGELFF. The CDR3, as DNA: TGTGCCAGCTCACCACAAATCGGGACAGGCCCCGGGGAGCTGTTTTTT. The chain uses TRBV18 and TRBJ2-2; TRBD1 aligns across 8 bases. There are 16 residues in the CDR3. Per germline, CDR1 KGHSH and CDR2 LQKENI. Trimming cost V 1 base and J 6 bases; bases outside gene matches: 7.